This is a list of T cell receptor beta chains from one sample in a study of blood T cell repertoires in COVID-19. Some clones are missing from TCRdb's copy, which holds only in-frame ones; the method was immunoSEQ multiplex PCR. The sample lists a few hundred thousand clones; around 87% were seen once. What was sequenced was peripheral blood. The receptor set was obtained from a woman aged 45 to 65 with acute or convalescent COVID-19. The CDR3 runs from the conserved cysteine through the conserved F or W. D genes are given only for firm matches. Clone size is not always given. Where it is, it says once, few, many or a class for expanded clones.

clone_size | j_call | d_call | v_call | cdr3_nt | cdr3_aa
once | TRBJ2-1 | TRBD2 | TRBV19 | TGTGCCAGTCGGACTAGCGAGACTCCTATGGGCCATGAGCAGTTCTTC | CASRTSETPMGHEQFF
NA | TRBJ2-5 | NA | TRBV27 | TGTGCCAGCAGGGCGCTCGGGAAGGGAGAGACCCAGTACTTC | CASRALGKGETQYF
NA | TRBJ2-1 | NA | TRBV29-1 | TGCAGCGTTGAAGGCGAAAATGAGCAGTTCTTC | CSVEGENEQFF
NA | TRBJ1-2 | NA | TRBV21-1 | TGTGCCAGCAGCAAAAGGAGATCCGGAGCCAGTGGGGGCTACACCTTC | CASSKRRSGASGGYTF
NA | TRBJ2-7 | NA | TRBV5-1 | TGCGCCAGCAGCTTGGCCAGAGGATCCCGGTCCTACGAGCAGTACTTC | CASSLARGSRSYEQYF
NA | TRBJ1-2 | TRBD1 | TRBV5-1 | TGCGCCAGCAGCCCGGGACAGGGGGCAAACTTCTATGGCTACACCTTC | CASSPGQGANFYGYTF
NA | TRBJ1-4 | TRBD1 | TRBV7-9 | TGTGCCAGCAGCGCCCCGCAGGGACAGGCGACCGCAACTAATGAAAAACTGTTTTTT | CASSAPQGQATATNEKLFF
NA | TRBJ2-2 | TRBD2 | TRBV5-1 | TGCGCCAGCAGCTTGGCCATAGGGACTAGCGGGCCTCAAGCCGGGGAGCTGTTTTTT | CASSLAIGTSGPQAGELFF
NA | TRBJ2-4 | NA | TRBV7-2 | TGTGCCAGCAGCTTGTCGGGCGGACAAAGTCAGTACTTC | CASSLSGGQSQYF
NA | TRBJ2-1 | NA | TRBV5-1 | TGCGCCAGCAGTTTGACTAGTACCTACAATGAGCAGTTCTTC | CASSLTSTYNEQFF
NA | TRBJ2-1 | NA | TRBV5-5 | TGTGCCAGCACCCAGGACTTTCCTAGTGCTAGCACCTACAATGAGCAGTTCTTC | CASTQDFPSASTYNEQFF
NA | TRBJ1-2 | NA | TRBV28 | TGTGCCAGCAGTTTAGACAGAACCTATGGCTACACCTTC | CASSLDRTYGYTF
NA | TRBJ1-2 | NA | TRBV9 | TGTGCCAGCAGCGTAGCAGGGTACTATGGCTACACCTTC | CASSVAGYYGYTF
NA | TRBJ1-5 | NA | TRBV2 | TGTGCCAGCAACGGGGGACCATATCAGCCCCAGCATTTT | CASNGGPYQPQHF
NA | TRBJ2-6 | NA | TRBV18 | TGTGCCAGCTCACCACGGACACCCAGTGGAGTAGTCTCTGGGGCCAACGTCCTGACTTTC | CASSPRTPSGVVSGANVLTF
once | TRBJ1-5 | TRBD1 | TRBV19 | TGTGCCAGTAGTACGGACAGGGGCTATCAGCCCCAGCATTTT | CASSTDRGYQPQHF
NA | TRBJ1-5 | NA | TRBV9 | TGTGCCAGCTCTGGACACGACAATCAGCCCCAGCATTTT | CASSGHDNQPQHF
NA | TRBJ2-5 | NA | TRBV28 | TGTGCCAGCCACTCGACAGGACCAAACCAAGAGACCCAGTACTTC | CASHSTGPNQETQYF
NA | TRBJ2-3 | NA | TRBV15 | TGTGCCACCAGCAGGGGGAGCGGGAGCACAGATACGCAGTATTTT | CATSRGSGSTDTQYF
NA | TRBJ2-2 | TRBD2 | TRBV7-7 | TGTGCTAGCACCTCCCTGGGACTAGCTGCCACCGGGGAGCTGTTTTTT | CASTSLGLAATGELFF
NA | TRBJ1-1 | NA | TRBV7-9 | TGTGCCAGCAGCCAGGCAGGATACACTGAAGCTTTCTTT | CASSQAGYTEAFF
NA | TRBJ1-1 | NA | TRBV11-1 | TGTGCCAGCAGCTTAACAGGCACTGAAGCTTTCTTT | CASSLTGTEAFF
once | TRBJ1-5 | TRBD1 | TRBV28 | TGTGCCAGCAGTTTGGTGACAGGGGACAATCAGCCCCAGCATTTT | CASSLVTGDNQPQHF
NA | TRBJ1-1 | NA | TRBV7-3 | TGTGCCAGCAGCGCGGGATTGAACACTGAAGCTTTCTTT | CASSAGLNTEAFF
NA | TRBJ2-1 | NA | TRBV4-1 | TGCGCCAGCAGCCAAGATTGGAAAGCGGCGGGTTACGGTGAGCAGTTCTTC | CASSQDWKAAGYGEQFF
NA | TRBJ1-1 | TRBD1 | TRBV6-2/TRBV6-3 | TGTGCCAGCAGTTGGACAGGGGGCAACACTGAAGCTTTCTTT | CASSWTGGNTEAFF
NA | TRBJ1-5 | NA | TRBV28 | TGTGCCACCCTACAGGGATATCAGCCCCAGCATTTT | CATLQGYQPQHF
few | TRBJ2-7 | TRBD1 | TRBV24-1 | TGTGCCACCAGTGATACAGGGACAGGGGGGCTCGAGCAGTACTTC | CATSDTGTGGLEQYF
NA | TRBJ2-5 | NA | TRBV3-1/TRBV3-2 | TGTGCCAGCAGCCCCACAGGGTCTGCGGAGACCCAGTACTTC | CASSPTGSAETQYF
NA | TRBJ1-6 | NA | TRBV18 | TGTGCCAGCTCACGGAGTGGGCAGGGTGATTCACCCCTCCACTTT | CASSRSGQGDSPLHF
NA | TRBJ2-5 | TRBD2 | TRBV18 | TGTGCCAGCTCACCACTTCTAGCGGCAATTGGGGAGACCCAGTACTTC | CASSPLLAAIGETQYF
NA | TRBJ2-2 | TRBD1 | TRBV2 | TGTGCCAGCAGTGAGAGAGGGGGCGAGGTCACCGGGGAGCTGTTTTTT | CASSERGGEVTGELFF
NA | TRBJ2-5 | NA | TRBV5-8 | TGTGCCAGCCCCCAGACTGATCAAGAGGCCCAGTACTTC | CASPQTDQEAQYF
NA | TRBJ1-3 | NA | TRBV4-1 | TGCGCCAGCAGCCAACTGGACACTTTGACCCCTGGATCCACCATATATTTT | CASSQLDTLTPGSTIYF
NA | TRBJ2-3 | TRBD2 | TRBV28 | TGTGCCAGCAGTTCCAAGAAAGCGGGGCACACAGATACGCAGTATTTT | CASSSKKAGHTDTQYF
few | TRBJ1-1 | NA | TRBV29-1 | TGCAGCGTTGAAGATTACCCGGGCACTGAAGCTTTCTTT | CSVEDYPGTEAFF
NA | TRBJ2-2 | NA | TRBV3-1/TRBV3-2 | TGTGCCAGCAGCCAGAAGGGCGGGGCCGGGGAGCTGTTTTTT | CASSQKGGAGELFF
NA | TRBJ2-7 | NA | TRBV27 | TGTGCCAGCAGTTCCGGGGTATGGGCCTACGAGCAGTACTTC | CASSSGVWAYEQYF
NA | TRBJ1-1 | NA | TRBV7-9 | TGTGCCAGCAGCTTAGTCGCAGGATCGAACACTGAAGCTTTCTTT | CASSLVAGSNTEAFF
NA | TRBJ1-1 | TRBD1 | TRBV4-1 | TGCGCCAGCAGCCGGCTGGGACAGGGGAACACTGAAGCTTTCTTT | CASSRLGQGNTEAFF
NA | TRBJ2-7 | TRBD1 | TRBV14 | TGTGCCAGCAGCCAGAGAGACAGGGACTCCTACGAGCAGTACTTC | CASSQRDRDSYEQYF
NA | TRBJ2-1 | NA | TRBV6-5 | TGTGCCAGCAGGAGAAATAGGGGCAATGAGCAGTTCTTC | CASRRNRGNEQFF
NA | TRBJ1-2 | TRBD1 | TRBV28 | TGTGCCAGCAGTCCTGACCAGGGACAGGGCCTTACTAACTATGGCTACACCTTC | CASSPDQGQGLTNYGYTF
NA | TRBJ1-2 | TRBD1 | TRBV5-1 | TGCGCCAGCAGCTGGCGGACAGGGGATGGCTACACCTTC | CASSWRTGDGYTF
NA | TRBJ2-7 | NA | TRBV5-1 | TGCGCCAGCAGCCTTACGGGGGACAGTCAATACGAGCAGTACTTC | CASSLTGDSQYEQYF
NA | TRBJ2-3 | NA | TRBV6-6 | TGTGCCAGCAGTCCTTCTGTGGATACGCAGTATTTT | CASSPSVDTQYF
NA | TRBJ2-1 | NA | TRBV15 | TGTGCCACCAGCAGAGATGCAGTGCTCTCCTACAATGAGCAGTTCTTC | CATSRDAVLSYNEQFF
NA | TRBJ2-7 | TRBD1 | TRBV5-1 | TGCGCCAGCAACCAGGACAGGGGGCACGGGCAGTACTTC | CASNQDRGHGQYF
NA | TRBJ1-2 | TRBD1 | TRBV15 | TGTGCCACCAGCAGAGTAAGGACCTCCGGACAGGACGACACCTTC | CATSRVRTSGQDDTF
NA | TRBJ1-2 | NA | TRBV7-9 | TGTGCCAGCAGCCCTCAGGGCCTTGGGGATTATGGCTACACCTTC | CASSPQGLGDYGYTF
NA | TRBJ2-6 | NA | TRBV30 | TGTGCCTGGACTACTGGACTCTACTCTGGGGCCAACGTCCTGACTTTC | CAWTTGLYSGANVLTF
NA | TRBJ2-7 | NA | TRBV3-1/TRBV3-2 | TGTGCCAGCAGCCAAACAGGGATCGAGCAGTACTTC | CASSQTGIEQYF